The present T cell receptor beta chain was sequenced within a study of regulatory T cells in long-lasting Graves disease. This sample's time point: persistent/refractory GD, antithyroid drugs over 5 years with positive TRAb. PBMC-derived RNA was used for the TCR library. Sequencing libraries for TCR beta were prepared with iRepertoire HTBI primers and Arm-PCR of CDR3 regions. TCRdb fed the multiplex PCR reads into MiXCR, producing one record per CDR3 protein. The sample yields about 460,000 distinct CDR3 sequences, less than 25% seen once. The CDR3 extends over 19 amino acids. In germline, CDR1 is SGDLS, CDR2 YYNGEE. V lost 4 bases and J lost 1, with 23 bases in between.

The clonotype comes from a female donor with Graves disease. The sequencing here drew on peripheral blood mononuclear cells (PBMCs), taken when the disease was refractory, from a patient treated with antithyroid drugs. J is TRBJ1-4 and V is TRBV9; D unclear. The chain's CDR3 is CASSSSRSAAFLTNEKLFF. The CDR3, as DNA: TGTGCCAGCAGCTCGAGCCGGTCCGCCGCCTTTCTAACTAATGAAAAACTGTTTTTT.